This entry is about one TCR beta chain. The source of the sample is a study of blood T cell repertoires in COVID-19. For the study at large: PBMCs, B-cell-depleted T cells, or T cells were the source of the cDNA or gDNA that made up the material.

Sequenced by immunoSEQ multiplex PCR; TCRdb stores in-frame clones only, minus some. The sample shows roughly 130,000 clones, more than 65% of them seen only once. CDR3 length equals 11 residues. Trimming shortened V by 8 bases and J by 7 bases, and 8 bases separated the two germline ends. The clonotype was recovered from a man older than 75 with acute or convalescent COVID-19. The chain combines TRBV12-3 or TRBV12-4 with TRBJ1-4; unclear D gene. Sequenced: peripheral blood. In DNA, the CDR3 is TGTGCCAGCCAGTGGTCTGAAAAACTGTTTTTT. This gives the protein CASQWSEKLFF.